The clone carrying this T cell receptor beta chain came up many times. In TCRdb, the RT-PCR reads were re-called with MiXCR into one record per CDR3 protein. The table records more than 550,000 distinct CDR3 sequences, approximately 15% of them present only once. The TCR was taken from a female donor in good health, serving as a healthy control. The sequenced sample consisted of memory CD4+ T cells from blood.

Written as DNA, the CDR3 is TGCAGTGCTAGAGATGCAGCGGGGGTAGATACGCAGTATTTT. As protein: CSARDAAGVDTQYF. V is TRBV20-1 and J is TRBJ2-3, with 8 bases lining up with TRBD2. J lost 5 bases, V lost 0 bases, and 4 bases had no gene match. The germline V gene encodes CDR1 DFQATT and CDR2 SNEGSKA (reference sequence). This CDR3 comprises 14 residues.